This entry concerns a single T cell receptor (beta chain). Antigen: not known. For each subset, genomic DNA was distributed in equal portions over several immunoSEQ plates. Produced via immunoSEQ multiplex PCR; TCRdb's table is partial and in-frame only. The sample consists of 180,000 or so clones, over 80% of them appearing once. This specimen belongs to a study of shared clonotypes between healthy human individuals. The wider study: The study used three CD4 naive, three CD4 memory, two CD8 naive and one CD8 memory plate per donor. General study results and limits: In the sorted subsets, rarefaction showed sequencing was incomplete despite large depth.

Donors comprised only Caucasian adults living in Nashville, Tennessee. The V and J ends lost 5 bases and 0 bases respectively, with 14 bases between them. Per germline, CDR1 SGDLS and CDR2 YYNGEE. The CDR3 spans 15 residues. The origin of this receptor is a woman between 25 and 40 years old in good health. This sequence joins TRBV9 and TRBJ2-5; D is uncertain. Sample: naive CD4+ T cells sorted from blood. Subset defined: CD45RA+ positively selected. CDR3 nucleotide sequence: TGTGCCAGCAGTCCACTCAACACCTACCAAGAGACCCAGTACTTC. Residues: CASSPLNTYQETQYF.